This section outlines one TCR beta chain sequence together with its context. V lost 3 bases and J lost 0; bases outside the gene matches: 13. This CDR3 has 19 residues. The germline gives CDR1 SGHAT, CDR2 FQNNGV. These data belong to a study of blood T cell repertoires in COVID-19. About the research overall: Acute and convalescent COVID-19 samples came from the United States, Italy and Spain. The cDNA or gDNA used as material had been derived from T cells, B-cell-depleted T cells, or PBMCs.

Per the authors' pipeline: Researchers report that nucleated cell counts were estimated from reference gene primer amplification. Only in-frame clones appear in the TCRdb table, and some are missing; sequencing was by immunoSEQ multiplex PCR. From that table come the V and J calls and clone size; the DNA was used to work out D and trimming. The profile shows 200,000 to 300,000 clones, approximately 85% of them singletons. Sequenced sample: peripheral blood. The chain has TRBV11-2 and TRBJ2-4, with TRBD1 identical over 8 bases. The clonotype was recovered from a man aged 50-59 years with acute or convalescent COVID-19. Here the CDR3 DNA reads TGTGCCAGCAGCTTTCCCGACAGGGGCACCCCCCTAGCCAAAAACATTCAGTACTTC. Protein: CASSFPDRGTPLAKNIQYF.